The clone carrying this T cell receptor beta chain was found once. What it binds is not known. Compared with germline, one end of the junction differs, possibly owing to a read error. These data belong to a study of neurological immune-mediated disorders. The cDNA was synthesized by means of template-switch 5'RACE, which was carried out with 10-nucleotide random UMIs. TCRdb passed the 5' RACE reads through MiXCR, listing each CDR3 protein once. The sample has about 35,000 distinct CDR3 sequences; nearly 7.5% are singletons. Overall study results and limits: The highest TCR clonal expansion occurred in HTLV-1-associated myelopathy; multiple sclerosis fell below healthy controls.

Sequenced input: PBMCs. The receptor was isolated from a woman between 40 and 55 years old in good health.

The CDR3 nucleotides read TGCGCCTGCAGCTTAGAAGACAATGAGCAGTTCTTT. As protein: CACSLEDNEQFF. This chain joins TRBV5-1 and TRBJ2-1; D unresolved. The CDR3 spans 12 residues. The germline CDR1 and CDR2 sequences are SGHRS and YFSETQ.